These 12 T cell receptor beta chains came from one sample sequenced in a study of blood T cell repertoires in COVID-19 (TCRdb year 2020). Library prep was done by the immunoSEQ multiplex PCR assay. The clones in this table, taken by TCRdb from immuneACCESS, are in-frame only. Not every clone is retained; where verified, under half of the shortfall comes from an unresolved V gene, and the cause of the rest is unknown. The sample contains more than 300,000 clones, under 95% of them found a single time. The ten largest clones take up 2.5% to 4% of the sample. Specimen: peripheral blood. The receptors originated from a woman aged 18-30 years who had recovered from COVID-19.

V and J are TRBV5-6 and TRBJ2-2; TRBD2 agrees at 15 bases. The trim removed 4 bases at V and 3 bases at J, leaving 4 bases unmatched. The CDR3 consists of 17 residues. CDR1 and CDR2 (germline): SGHDT, YYEEEE. The CDR3 DNA is TGTGCCAGCAGCCCGGGACTAGCGGGAGGAGACACCGGGGAGCTGTTTTTT. It is translated as CASSPGLAGGDTGELFF.

The rearrangement uses TRBV6-5 and TRBJ2-7, with no clear D. The germline gives CDR1 MNHEY, CDR2 SVGAGI. The V gene lost 7 bases and the J gene lost 3 bases, with 19 bases spanning the gap. The CDR3 has 15 amino acids. CDR3 protein: CASIPLRDFSYEQYV. The CDR3 bases are TGTGCCAGCATCCCCTTACGAGATTTTAGCTACGAGCAGTACGTC.

The chain carries TRBV11-3 and TRBJ2-1, with D possibly TRBD1 on 6 matching bases. V lost 1 base, J lost 15 bases, and 16 bases lay in between. Germline CDR1 SGHNT, CDR2 YENEEA. CDR3 size: 13 residues. CDR3 region: CASSLVGTRFPFF. The DNA for the CDR3 is TGTGCCAGCAGCTTAGTGGGGACACGGTTTCCGTTCTTC.

There are many counts of this clone. V and J are TRBV2 and TRBJ1-3, with a possible D match to TRBD1 (6 bases). CDR3 length: 13 amino acids. Between the trimmed V and J ends, which lost 7 bases and 2 bases, there was a span of 9 bases. Germline V gene data show CDR1 as SNHLY and CDR2 as FYNNEI. CDR3 sequence: CASKGVAGNTIYF. CDR3 DNA sequence: TGTGCCAGCAAGGGGGTGGCTGGAAACACCATATATTTT.

The chain couples TRBV6-2 or TRBV6-3 to TRBJ1-5, with 9 bases aligning to TRBD1. CDR3 size: 20 residues. Germline V gives CDR1 MNHEY, CDR2 SVGEGT. Trimming removed 1 base from V and 5 bases from J; junction bases left unmatched: 18. CDR3 amino acids: CASSYYQITLDRGYHQPQHF. CDR3 nucleotide sequence: TGTGCCAGCAGTTACTATCAAATAACCCTGGACAGGGGATACCATCAGCCCCAGCATTTT.

The gene calls are TRBV7-2 and TRBJ1-3; no firm D call. Trimming shortened V by 5 bases and J by 4 bases, and 18 bases separated the two germline ends. CDR1 and CDR2 (germline): SGHTA, FQGNSA. The CDR3 runs to 16 residues. The CDR3 DNA is TGTGCCAGCAGCCTATGGGCACGAGCAAGAGGAAACACCATATATTTT. This encodes CASSLWARARGNTIYF.

The rearrangement uses TRBV12-5 and TRBJ1-1; tentative D call: TRBD1 (6 bases). The V end was cut by 5 bases, the J end by 5 bases, with 15 bases between. Germline V CDR1 and CDR2: LGHNT, FRNRAP. The CDR3 spans 14 residues. The CDR3 coding sequence is TGTGCTAGTGGTCCCAGGGGTTCTGGTACTGAAGCTTTCTTT. Translated, it gives CASGPRGSGTEAFF.

The chain employs TRBV18 and TRBJ1-5, with TRBD1 matching 8 bases. This CDR3 contains 16 residues. V shed 2 bases, J shed 2 bases, and the junction held 5 bases outside the gene matches. Germline loops: CDR1 KGHSH, CDR2 LQKENI. The CDR3 DNA reads as TGTGCCAGCTCACCAGTACAGGGGGGAGGCAATCAGCCCCAGCATTTT. Protein: CASSPVQGGGNQPQHF.

This clone has only one observation. This chain joins TRBV5-5 and TRBJ2-1; TRBD2 might be the D (7 bases). The V end was cut by 1 base, the J end by 3 bases, with 14 bases between. CDR3 length: 16 amino acids. Germline V CDR1 and CDR2: SGHKS, YYEKEE (reference sequence). CDR3 residues: CASSLTGGLYYNEQFF. CDR3 in DNA: TGTGCCAGCAGCTTGACCGGGGGGCTCTACTACAATGAGCAGTTCTTC.

The chain carries TRBV7-9 and TRBJ2-1, with TRBD2 identical over 9 bases. CDR1 and CDR2 (germline): SEHNR, FQNEAQ (reference sequence). The J segment lost 4 bases and the V segment lost 2 bases, leaving 3 bases of the junction unmatched. The CDR3 totals 15 residues. The CDR3 reads CASSLLAGLYNEQFF. CDR3 bases: TGTGCCAGCAGCTTACTAGCGGGACTTTACAATGAGCAGTTCTTC.

The V gene is TRBV12-5, the J gene TRBJ1-2; 8 bases match TRBD1. The germline gives CDR1 LGHNT, CDR2 FRNRAP. The CDR3 loop spans 14 amino acids. Germline trimming cut 2 bases from V and 8 bases from J; bases unmatched to any gene: 7. CDR3 sequence (DNA): TGTGCTAGTGGTTTGAACGGCAGGGGGCTCGGCTACACCTTC. It translates to CASGLNGRGLGYTF.

This sequence joins TRBV10-3 and TRBJ1-3; 8 bases are a match to TRBD1. The CDR3 runs 15 residues. J lost 3 bases, V lost 2 bases, and 3 bases had no gene match. Germline V gives CDR1 ENHRY, CDR2 SYGVKD. The CDR3 here is CAISEGQGDGNTIYF. The CDR3 DNA reads TGTGCCATCAGTGAGGGACAGGGCGATGGAAACACCATATATTTT.